These 13 T cell receptor beta chains were all obtained from the same sample, sequenced in a study of blood T cell repertoires in COVID-19. TCRdb's table, derived via immunoSEQ multiplex PCR, lists solely in-frame clones and lacks some. This table holds hundreds of thousands of clones, approximately 90% found once. The material sequenced was peripheral blood. The source of these receptors is a woman under 40 with COVID-19, enrolled during active disease.

The genes are TRBV11-3 and TRBJ2-2, with D possibly being TRBD2 (5 bases). Per germline, CDR1 SGHNT and CDR2 YENEEA. The CDR3 has 15 residues. Trimming took off 7 bases at V and 8 bases at J, with 20 bases between the two ends. CDR3 in amino acids: CASKFGGLTTGELFF. The DNA for the CDR3 is TGTGCCAGCAAATTCGGTGGACTCACTACGGGGGAGCTGTTTTTT.

This clone was recorded once. The chain employs TRBV11-3 and TRBJ2-1; 10 bases line up with TRBD1. Germline CDR1 and CDR2: SGHNT and YENEEA. Trimming at V came to 4 bases and at J to 0 bases, leaving 6 bases not matched to a gene. The CDR3 runs 17 residues. The CDR3 DNA is TGTGCCAGCAGCTCCCGGACAGGGGGGAGCTCCTACAATGAGCAGTTCTTC. Protein sequence: CASSSRTGGSSYNEQFF.

V and J are TRBV7-9 and TRBJ1-1; 8 bases fit TRBD1. The V segment lost 6 bases and the J segment 1 base; nucleotides outside the gene matches: 1. CDR3 length equals 13 residues. Germline CDR1 and CDR2: SEHNR and FQNEAQ (reference sequence). Here the CDR3 reads CASRDRENTEAFF. The CDR3 DNA reads as TGTGCCAGCAGGGACAGGGAGAACACTGAAGCTTTCTTT.

This clone has only a few counts. V gene TRBV28 combines with J gene TRBJ1-3; D is uncertain. Deletions cut 4 bases from V and 3 bases from J, with 10 bases between. CDR1 and CDR2 (germline): MDHEN, SYDVKM. The CDR3 is 14 residues long. The CDR3 here is CASSSGGSGNTIYF. In nucleotides, the CDR3 is TGTGCCAGCAGTTCAGGTGGCAGTGGAAACACCATATATTTT.

This chain joins TRBV6-5 and TRBJ1-2; D is unresolved. Germline CDR1 MNHEY, CDR2 SVGAGI. Trimming stripped 2 bases from V and 0 bases from J, with 7 bases between. The CDR3 loop spans 14 amino acids. CDR3 in amino acids: CASSYAVSNYGYTF. CDR3 sequence (DNA): TGTGCCAGCAGTTACGCGGTATCTAACTATGGCTACACCTTC.

This chain joins TRBV6-1 and TRBJ2-7, with 8 bases lining up with TRBD1. The V segment lost 2 bases and the J segment 4 bases; nucleotides outside the gene matches: 1. CDR3 length: 13 amino acids. Germline-derived CDR1 and CDR2 are MNHNS and SASEGT. The CDR3 sequence is CASSEWTGYEQYF. DNA of the CDR3: TGTGCCAGCAGTGAATGGACAGGGTACGAGCAGTACTTC.

V usage is TRBV19 and J usage is TRBJ1-1, with a tentative D call TRBD1 (6 bases). Trimming removed 0 bases at V and 4 bases at J, with 6 bases between. This CDR3 is built from 13 residues. CDR1 is LNHDA, CDR2 SQIVND, per germline (reference sequence). The CDR3 region is CASSIEGGTEAFF. The CDR3 DNA reads as TGTGCCAGTAGTATAGAAGGGGGCACTGAAGCTTTCTTT. The full variable domain, rest sourced from reference TRBV19 and TRBJ1-1, is DGGITQSPKYLFRKEGQNVTLSCEQNLNHDAMYWYRQDPGQGLRLIYYSQIVNDFQKGDIAEGYSVSREKKESFPLTVTSAQKNPTAFYLCASSIEGGTEAFFGQGTRLTVV.

The chain combines TRBV5-4 with TRBJ2-2, with a weak D call TRBD1 (5 bases). Trimming took 4 bases from V and 6 from J, leaving 16 bases between them. This CDR3 region has 15 residues. The germline V gene encodes CDR1 SGHNT and CDR2 YYREEE (reference sequence). The CDR3 DNA reads as TGTGCCAGCAGCGGAGACAGTCCCCTTCCCGGGGAGCTGTTTTTT. Its translation: CASSGDSPLPGELFF.

The chain recombines TRBV11-2 with TRBJ1-1, with D unclear. Trimming shortened V by 6 bases and J by 4 bases, and 12 bases separated the two germline ends. Looked up from germline, CDR1 is SGHAT and CDR2 is FQNNGV. The length of the CDR3 is 13 residues. DNA for the CDR3: TGTGCCAGCAGTAATACCCCGAGCACTGAAGCTTTCTTT. This codes for CASSNTPSTEAFF.

The chain links TRBV5-4 to TRBJ1-1; TRBD1 is a possible D gene (5 bases). With 5 bases removed from V and 5 bases from J, the gap between germline ends came to 22 bases. The CDR3 contains 16 residues. The V gene's germline CDR1 is SGHNT and CDR2 YYREEE (reference sequence). CDR3 sequence reads: CASSLGSARGGTEAFF. The DNA of the CDR3 is TGTGCCAGCAGTCTCGGGTCGGCAAGGGGAGGAACTGAAGCTTTCTTT.

The V call is TRBV19, the J call TRBJ2-3; possibly TRBD2 for D (5 bases). The CDR3 covers 14 residues. Germline assignment: CDR1 LNHDA and CDR2 SQIVND (reference sequence). V lost 1 base and J lost 2, with 7 bases in between. Written as DNA, the CDR3 is TGTGCCAGTAGTATAGGGACTCTCACAGATACGCAGTATTTT. Translation: CASSIGTLTDTQYF.

The chain employs TRBV2 and TRBJ1-1; D unresolved. The CDR3 has 14 residues. Per the germline V gene, CDR1 is SNHLY and CDR2 is FYNNEI. The V and J ends lost 7 bases and 4 bases respectively, with 16 bases between them. The CDR3 coding sequence is TGTGCCAGCACCCCCGAGGCGGGAAGCACTGAAGCTTTCTTT. Translating it yields CASTPEAGSTEAFF.

V and J are TRBV5-5 and TRBJ2-5; a possible D gene is TRBD2 (5 bases). CDR3 length equals 14 residues. Per the germline V gene, CDR1 is SGHKS and CDR2 is YYEKEE (reference sequence). Trimming removed 4 bases at V and 5 bases at J, with 15 bases between. The CDR3 region has the DNA TGTGCCAGCAGCGAAGAGGGTAATTGGGAGACCCAGTACTTC. Its protein is CASSEEGNWETQYF.